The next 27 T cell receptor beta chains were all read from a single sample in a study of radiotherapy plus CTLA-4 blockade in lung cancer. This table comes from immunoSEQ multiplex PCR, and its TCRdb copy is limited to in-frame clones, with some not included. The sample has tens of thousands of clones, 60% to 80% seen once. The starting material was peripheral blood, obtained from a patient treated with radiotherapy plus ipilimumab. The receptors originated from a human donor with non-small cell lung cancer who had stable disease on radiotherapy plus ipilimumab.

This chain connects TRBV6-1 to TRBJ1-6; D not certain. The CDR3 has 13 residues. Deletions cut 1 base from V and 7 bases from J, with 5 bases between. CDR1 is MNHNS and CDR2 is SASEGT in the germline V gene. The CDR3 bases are TGTGCCAGCAGTGAAGGTGGGAATTCACCCCTCCACTTT. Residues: CASSEGGNSPLHF.

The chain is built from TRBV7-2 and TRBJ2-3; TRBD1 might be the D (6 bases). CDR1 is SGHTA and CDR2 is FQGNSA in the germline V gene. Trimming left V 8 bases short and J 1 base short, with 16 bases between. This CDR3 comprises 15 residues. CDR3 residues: CASRDRGFGTDTQYF. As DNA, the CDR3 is TGTGCCAGCCGTGATAGGGGGTTTGGCACAGATACGCAGTATTTT.

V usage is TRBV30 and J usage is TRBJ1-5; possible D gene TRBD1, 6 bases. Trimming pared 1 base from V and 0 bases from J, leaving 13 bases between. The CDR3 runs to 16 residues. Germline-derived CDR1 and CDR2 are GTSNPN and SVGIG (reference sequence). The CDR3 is CAWSAETGRSNQPQHF. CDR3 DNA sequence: TGTGCCTGGAGTGCAGAGACAGGACGTAGCAATCAGCCCCAGCATTTT.

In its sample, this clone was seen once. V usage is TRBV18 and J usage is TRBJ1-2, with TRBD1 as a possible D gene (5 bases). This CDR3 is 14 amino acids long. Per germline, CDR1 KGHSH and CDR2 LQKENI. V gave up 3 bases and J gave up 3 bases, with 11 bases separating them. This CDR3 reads CASSPQDTHYGYTF. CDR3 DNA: TGTGCCAGCTCACCCCAGGACACTCACTATGGCTACACCTTC.

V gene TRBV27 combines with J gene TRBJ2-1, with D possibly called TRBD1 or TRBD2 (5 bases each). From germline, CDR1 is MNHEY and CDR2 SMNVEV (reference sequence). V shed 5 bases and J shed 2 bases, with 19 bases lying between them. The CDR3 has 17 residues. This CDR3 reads CASSPPAGTQPYNEQFF. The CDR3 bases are TGTGCCAGCAGTCCACCGGCCGGGACCCAACCCTACAATGAGCAGTTCTTC.

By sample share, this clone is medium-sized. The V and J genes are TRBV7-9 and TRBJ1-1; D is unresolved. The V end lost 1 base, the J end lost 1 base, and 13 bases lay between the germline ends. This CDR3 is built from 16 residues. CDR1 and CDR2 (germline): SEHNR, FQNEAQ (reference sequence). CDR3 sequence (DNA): TGTGCCAGCAGCTTAGGACTTACCACGGGGAACACTGAAGCTTTCTTT. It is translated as CASSLGLTTGNTEAFF.

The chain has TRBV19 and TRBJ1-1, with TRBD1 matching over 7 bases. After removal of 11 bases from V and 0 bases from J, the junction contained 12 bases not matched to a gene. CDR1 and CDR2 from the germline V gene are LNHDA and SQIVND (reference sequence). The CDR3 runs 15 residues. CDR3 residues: CAGPQGRDMNTEAFF. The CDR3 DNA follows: TGTGCCGGCCCACAGGGGAGGGACATGAACACTGAAGCTTTCTTT. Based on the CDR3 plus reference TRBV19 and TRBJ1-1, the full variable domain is DGGITQSPKYLFRKEGQNVTLSCEQNLNHDAMYWYRQDPGQGLRLIYYSQIVNDFQKGDIAEGYSVSREKKESFPLTVTSAQKNPTAFYLCAGPQGRDMNTEAFFGQGTRLTVV.

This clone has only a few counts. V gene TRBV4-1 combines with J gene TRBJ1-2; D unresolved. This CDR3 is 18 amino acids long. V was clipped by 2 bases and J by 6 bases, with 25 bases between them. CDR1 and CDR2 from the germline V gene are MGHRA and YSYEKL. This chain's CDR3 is CASSQRLSPQVLRDGYTF. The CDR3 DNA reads TGCGCCAGCAGCCAAAGATTGAGCCCGCAGGTTCTGAGAGATGGCTACACCTTC.

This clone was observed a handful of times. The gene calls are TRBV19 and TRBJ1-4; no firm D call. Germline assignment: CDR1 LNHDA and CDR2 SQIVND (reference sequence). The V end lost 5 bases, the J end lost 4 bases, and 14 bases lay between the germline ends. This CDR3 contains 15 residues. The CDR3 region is CASSSDTAFNEKLFF. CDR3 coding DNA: TGTGCCAGTAGTTCAGACACGGCCTTTAATGAAAAACTGTTTTTT.

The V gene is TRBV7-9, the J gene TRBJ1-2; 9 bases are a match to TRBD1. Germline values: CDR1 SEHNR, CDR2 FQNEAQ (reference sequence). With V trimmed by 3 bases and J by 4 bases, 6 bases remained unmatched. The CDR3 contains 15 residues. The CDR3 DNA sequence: TGTGCCAGCAGCTTTTTCCCACAGGGGGCCTATGGCTACACCTTC. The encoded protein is CASSFFPQGAYGYTF.

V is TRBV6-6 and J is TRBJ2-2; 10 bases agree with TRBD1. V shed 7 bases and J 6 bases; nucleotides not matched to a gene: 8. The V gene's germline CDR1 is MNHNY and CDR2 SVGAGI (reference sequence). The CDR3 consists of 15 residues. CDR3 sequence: CASIIPGQGSGELFF. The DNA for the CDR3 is TGTGCCAGCATCATTCCGGGACAGGGGTCCGGGGAGCTGTTTTTT.

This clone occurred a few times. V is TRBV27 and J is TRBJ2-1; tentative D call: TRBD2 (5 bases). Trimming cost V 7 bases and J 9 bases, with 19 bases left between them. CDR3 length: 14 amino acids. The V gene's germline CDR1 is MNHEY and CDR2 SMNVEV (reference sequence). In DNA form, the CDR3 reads TGTGCCAGCACCCCCTTTTCGGCAGAGGGTGAGCAGTTCTTC. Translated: CASTPFSAEGEQFF.

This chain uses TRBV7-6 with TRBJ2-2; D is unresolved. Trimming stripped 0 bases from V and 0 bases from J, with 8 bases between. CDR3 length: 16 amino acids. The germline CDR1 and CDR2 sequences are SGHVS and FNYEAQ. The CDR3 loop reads CASSLALGSNTGELFF. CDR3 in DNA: TGTGCCAGCAGCTTAGCGTTAGGTTCGAACACCGGGGAGCTGTTTTTT.

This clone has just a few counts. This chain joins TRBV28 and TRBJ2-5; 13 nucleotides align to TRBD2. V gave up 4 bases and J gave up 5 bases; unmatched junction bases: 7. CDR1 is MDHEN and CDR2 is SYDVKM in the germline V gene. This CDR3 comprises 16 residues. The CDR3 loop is CASSSLAGGPGETQYF. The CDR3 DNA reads TGTGCCAGCAGTTCACTAGCGGGGGGGCCTGGGGAGACCCAGTACTTC.

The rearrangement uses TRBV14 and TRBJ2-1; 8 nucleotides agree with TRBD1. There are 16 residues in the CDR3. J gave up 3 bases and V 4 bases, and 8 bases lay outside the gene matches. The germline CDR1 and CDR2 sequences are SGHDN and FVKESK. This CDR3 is CASSPPGTGIYNEQFF. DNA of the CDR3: TGTGCCAGCAGCCCCCCCGGGACAGGCATCTACAATGAGCAGTTCTTC.

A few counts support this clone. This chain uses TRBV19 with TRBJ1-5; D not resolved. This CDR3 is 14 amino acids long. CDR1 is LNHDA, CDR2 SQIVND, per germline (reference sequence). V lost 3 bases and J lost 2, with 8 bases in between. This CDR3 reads CASSILTGNQPQHF. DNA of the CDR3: TGTGCCAGTAGTATCTTAACAGGCAATCAGCCCCAGCATTTT.

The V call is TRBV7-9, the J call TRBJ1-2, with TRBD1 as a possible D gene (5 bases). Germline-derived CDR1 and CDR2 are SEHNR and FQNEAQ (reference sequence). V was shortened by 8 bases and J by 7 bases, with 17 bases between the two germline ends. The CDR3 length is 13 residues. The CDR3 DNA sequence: TGTGCCAGCCGTCGGGGCACTGGACCTGGCTACACCTTC. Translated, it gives CASRRGTGPGYTF.

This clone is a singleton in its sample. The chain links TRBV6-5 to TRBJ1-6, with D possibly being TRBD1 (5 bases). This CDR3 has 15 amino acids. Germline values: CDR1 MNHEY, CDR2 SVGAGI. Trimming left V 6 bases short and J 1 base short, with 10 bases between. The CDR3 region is CASRQDRSYNSPLHF. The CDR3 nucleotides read TGTGCCAGCAGGCAAGACAGATCCTATAATTCACCCCTCCACTTT.

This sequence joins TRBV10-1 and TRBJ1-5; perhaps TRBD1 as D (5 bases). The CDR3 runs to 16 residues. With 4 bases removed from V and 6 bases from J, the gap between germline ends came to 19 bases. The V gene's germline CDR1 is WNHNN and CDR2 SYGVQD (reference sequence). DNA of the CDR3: TGCGCCAGCAGTGGGGGTAGGGGTTTCCGAGGTCAGCCCCAGCATTTT. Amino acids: CASSGGRGFRGQPQHF.

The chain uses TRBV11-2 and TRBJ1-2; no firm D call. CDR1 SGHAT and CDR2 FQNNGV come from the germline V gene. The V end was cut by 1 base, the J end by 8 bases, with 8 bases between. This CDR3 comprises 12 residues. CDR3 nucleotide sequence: TGTGCCAGCAGCTTAGCAGTGGAGGGCTACACCTTC. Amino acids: CASSLAVEGYTF.

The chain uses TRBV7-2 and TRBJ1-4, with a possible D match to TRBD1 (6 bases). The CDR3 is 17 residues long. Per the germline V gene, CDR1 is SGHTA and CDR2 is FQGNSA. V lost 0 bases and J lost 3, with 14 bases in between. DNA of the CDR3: TGTGCCAGCAGCTTAGCGTGGGGGGGGCGAGCTAATGAAAAACTGTTTTTT. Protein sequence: CASSLAWGGRANEKLFF.

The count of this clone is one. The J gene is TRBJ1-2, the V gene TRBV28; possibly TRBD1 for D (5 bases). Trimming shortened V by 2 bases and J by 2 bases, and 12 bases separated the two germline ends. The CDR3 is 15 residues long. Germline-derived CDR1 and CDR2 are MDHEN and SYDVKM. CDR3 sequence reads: CASSLGGTGNYGYTF. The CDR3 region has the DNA TGTGCCAGCAGTTTAGGAGGGACGGGGAACTATGGCTACACCTTC.

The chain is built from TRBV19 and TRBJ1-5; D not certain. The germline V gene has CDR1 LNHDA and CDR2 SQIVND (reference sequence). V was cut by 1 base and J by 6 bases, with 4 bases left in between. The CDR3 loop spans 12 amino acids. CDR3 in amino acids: CASSIVRQPQHF. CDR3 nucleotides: TGTGCCAGTAGTATAGTGCGTCAGCCCCAGCATTTT.

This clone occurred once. CDR3 sequence reads: CASSRPPRGYNEQFF. CDR3 bases: TGTGCCAGCAGCCGCCCCCCCAGGGGGTACAATGAGCAGTTCTTC. The chain employs TRBV5-6 and TRBJ2-1; 7 nucleotides align to TRBD1. The CDR3 covers 15 residues. The germline V gene has CDR1 SGHDT and CDR2 YYEEEE. Unmatched junction bases numbered 8, after V lost 4 bases and J lost 4 bases.

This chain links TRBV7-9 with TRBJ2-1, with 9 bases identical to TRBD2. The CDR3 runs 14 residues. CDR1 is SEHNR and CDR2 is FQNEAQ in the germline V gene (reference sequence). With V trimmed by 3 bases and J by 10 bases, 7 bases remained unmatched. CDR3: CASSFAGTSWEQFF. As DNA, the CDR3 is TGTGCCAGCAGCTTCGCCGGGACTAGCTGGGAGCAGTTCTTC.

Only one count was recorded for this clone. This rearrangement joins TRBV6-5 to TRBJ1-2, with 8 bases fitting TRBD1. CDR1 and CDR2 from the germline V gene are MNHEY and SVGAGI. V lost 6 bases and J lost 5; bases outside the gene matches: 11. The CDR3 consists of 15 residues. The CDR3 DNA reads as TGTGCCAGCAGACTTGGCCAGGGGGCGCGGTATGGCTACACCTTC. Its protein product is CASRLGQGARYGYTF.

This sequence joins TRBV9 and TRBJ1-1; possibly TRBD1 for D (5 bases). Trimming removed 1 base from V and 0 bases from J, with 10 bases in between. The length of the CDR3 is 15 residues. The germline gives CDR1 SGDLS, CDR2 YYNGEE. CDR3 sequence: CASSVSGGMNTEAFF. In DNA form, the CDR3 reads TGTGCCAGCAGCGTATCGGGGGGAATGAACACTGAAGCTTTCTTT.